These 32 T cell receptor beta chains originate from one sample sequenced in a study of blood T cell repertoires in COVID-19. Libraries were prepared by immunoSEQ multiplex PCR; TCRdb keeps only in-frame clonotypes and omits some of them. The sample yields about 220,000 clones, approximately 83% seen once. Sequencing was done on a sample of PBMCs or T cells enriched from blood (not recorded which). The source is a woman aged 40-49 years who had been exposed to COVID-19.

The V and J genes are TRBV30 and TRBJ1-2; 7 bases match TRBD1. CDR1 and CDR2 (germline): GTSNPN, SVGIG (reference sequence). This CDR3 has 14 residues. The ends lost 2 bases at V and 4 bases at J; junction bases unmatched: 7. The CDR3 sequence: CAWSIRDSVYGYTF. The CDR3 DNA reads TGTGCCTGGAGTATCCGGGACAGCGTCTATGGCTACACCTTC. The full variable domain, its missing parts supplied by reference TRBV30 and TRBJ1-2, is SQTIHQWPATLVQPVGSPLSLECTVEGTSNPNLYWYRQAAGRGLQLLFYSVGIGQISSEVPQNLSASRPQDRQFILSSKKLLLSDSGFYLCAWSIRDSVYGYTFGSGTRLTVV.

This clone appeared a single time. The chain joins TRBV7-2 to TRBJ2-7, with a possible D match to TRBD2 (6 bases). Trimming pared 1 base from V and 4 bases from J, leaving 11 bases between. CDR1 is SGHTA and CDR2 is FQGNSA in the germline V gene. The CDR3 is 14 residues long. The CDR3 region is CASSLGWGVYEQYF. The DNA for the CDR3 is TGTGCCAGCAGCTTAGGATGGGGGGTTTACGAGCAGTACTTC.

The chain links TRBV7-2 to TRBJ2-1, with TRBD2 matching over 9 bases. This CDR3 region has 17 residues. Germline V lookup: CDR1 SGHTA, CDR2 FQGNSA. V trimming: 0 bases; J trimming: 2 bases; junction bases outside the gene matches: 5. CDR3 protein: CASSLALAGGPYNEQFF. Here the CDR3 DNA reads TGTGCCAGCAGCTTAGCGCTTGCGGGGGGGCCCTACAATGAGCAGTTCTTC.

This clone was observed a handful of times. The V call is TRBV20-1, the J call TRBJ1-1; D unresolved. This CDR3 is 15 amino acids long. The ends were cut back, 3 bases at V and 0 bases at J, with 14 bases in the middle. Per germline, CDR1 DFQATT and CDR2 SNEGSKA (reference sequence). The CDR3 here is CSASSGAHMNTEAFF. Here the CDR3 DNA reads TGCAGTGCTAGTAGTGGAGCCCATATGAACACTGAAGCTTTCTTT.

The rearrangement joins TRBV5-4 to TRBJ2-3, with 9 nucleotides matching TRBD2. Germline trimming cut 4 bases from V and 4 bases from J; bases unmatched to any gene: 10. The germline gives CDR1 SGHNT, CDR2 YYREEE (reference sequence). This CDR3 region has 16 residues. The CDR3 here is CASSPDGGGAADTQYF. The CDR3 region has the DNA TGTGCCAGCAGCCCCGACGGCGGGGGGGCCGCAGATACGCAGTATTTT.

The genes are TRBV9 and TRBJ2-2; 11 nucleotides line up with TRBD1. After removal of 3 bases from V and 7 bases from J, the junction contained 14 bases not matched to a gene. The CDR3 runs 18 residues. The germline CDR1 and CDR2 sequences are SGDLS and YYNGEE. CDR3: CASSGRRHGTGGSGELFF. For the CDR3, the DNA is TGTGCCAGCAGCGGTAGACGCCACGGGACAGGGGGTAGCGGGGAGCTGTTTTTT. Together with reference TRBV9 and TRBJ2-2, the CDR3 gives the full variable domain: DSGVTQTPKHLITATGQRVTLRCSPRSGDLSVYWYQQSLDQGLQFLIQYYNGEERAKGNILERFSAQQFPDLHSELNLSSLELGDSALYFCASSGRRHGTGGSGELFFGEGSRLTVL.

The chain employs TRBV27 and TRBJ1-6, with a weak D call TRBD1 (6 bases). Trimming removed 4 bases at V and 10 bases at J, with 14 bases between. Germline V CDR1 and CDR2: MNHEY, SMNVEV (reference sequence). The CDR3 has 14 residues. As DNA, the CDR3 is TGTGCCAGCAGTTGGGGGCAGGGGAACTCACCCCTCCACTTT. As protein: CASSWGQGNSPLHF.

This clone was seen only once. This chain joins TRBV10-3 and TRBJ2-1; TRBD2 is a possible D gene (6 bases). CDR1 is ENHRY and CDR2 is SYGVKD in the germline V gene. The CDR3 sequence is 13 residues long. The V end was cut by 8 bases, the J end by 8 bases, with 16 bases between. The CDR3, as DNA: TGTGCCATCTCGCGGGGCCAGTTAGATGAGCAGTTCTTC. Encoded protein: CAISRGQLDEQFF.

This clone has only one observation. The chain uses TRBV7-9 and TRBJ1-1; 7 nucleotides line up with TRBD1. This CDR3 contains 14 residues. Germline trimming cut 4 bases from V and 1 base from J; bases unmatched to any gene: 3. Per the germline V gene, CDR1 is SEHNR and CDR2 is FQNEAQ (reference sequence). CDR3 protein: CASSWGQKNTEAFF. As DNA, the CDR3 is TGTGCCAGCAGCTGGGGACAGAAGAACACTGAAGCTTTCTTT.

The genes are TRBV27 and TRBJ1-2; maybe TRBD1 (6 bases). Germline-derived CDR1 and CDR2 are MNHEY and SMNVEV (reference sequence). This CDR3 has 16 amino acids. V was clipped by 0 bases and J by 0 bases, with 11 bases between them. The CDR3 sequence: CASSLSRGSANYGYTF. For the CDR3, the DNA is TGTGCCAGCAGTTTATCGAGGGGGAGTGCTAACTATGGCTACACCTTC.

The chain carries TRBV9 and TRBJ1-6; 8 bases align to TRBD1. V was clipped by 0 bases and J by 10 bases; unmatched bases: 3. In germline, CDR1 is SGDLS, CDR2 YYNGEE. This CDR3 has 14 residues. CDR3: CASSVEDRASPLHF. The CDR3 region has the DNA TGTGCCAGCAGCGTAGAGGACAGGGCGTCACCCCTCCACTTT.

CDR3 loop: CASSLSPRGVFVQETQYF. The CDR3 nucleotides read TGTGCCAGCAGTTTGAGCCCCAGGGGAGTATTTGTCCAAGAGACCCAGTACTTC. The chain carries TRBV28 and TRBJ2-5, with D possibly being TRBD1 (6 bases). The germline gives CDR1 MDHEN, CDR2 SYDVKM. The CDR3 covers 18 residues. V was trimmed by 3 bases and J by 1 base, leaving 21 bases between them.

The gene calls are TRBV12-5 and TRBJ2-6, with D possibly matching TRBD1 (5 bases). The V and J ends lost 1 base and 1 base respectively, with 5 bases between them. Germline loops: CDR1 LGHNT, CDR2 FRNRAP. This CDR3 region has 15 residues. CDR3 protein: CASGLGTSGANVLTF. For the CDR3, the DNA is TGTGCTAGTGGTTTGGGGACATCTGGGGCCAACGTCCTGACTTTC.

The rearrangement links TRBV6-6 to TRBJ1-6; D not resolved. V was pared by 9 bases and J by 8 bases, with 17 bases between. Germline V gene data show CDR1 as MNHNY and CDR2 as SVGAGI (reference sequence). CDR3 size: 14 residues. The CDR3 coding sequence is TGTGCCAGGGGAGAGGTTACCTACGATTCACCCCTCCACTTT. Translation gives CARGEVTYDSPLHF.

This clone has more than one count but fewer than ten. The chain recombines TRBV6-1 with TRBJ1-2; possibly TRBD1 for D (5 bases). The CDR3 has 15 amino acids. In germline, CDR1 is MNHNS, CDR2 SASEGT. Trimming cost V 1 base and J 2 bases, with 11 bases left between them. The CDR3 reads CASSEGGSKNYGYTF. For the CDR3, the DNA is TGTGCCAGCAGTGAAGGGGGCTCAAAAAACTATGGCTACACCTTC.

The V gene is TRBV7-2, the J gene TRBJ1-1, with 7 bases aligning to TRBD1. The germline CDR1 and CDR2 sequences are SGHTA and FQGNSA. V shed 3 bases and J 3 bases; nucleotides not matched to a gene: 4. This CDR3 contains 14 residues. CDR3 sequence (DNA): TGTGCCAGCAGCTTCCGGGACAGTGACACTGAAGCTTTCTTT. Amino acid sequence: CASSFRDSDTEAFF.

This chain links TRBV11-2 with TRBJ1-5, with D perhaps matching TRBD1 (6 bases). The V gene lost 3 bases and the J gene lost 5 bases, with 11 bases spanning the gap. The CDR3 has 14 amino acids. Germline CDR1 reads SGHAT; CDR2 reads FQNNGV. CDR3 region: CASSLGQGYQPQHF. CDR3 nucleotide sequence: TGTGCCAGCAGCTTGGGGCAGGGGTATCAGCCCCAGCATTTT.

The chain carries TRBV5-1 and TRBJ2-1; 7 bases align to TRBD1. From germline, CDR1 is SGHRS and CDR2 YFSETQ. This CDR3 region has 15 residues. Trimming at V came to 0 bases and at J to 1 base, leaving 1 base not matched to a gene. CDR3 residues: CASSLEGQSYNEQFF. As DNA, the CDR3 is TGCGCCAGCAGCTTGGAGGGACAGTCCTACAATGAGCAGTTCTTC.

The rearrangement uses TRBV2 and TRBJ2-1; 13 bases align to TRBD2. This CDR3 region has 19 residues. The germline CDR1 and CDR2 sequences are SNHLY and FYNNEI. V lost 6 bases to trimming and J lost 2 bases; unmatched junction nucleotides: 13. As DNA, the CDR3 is TGTGCCAGCAGCTCCCCCAAGACTAGCGGGGGGAGGGCCTACAATGAGCAGTTCTTC. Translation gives CASSSPKTSGGRAYNEQFF.

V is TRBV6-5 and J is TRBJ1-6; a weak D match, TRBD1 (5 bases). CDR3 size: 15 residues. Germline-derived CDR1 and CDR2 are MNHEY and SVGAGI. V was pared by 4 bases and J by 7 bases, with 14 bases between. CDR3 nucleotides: TGTGCCAGCAGTTCTACGGACAAACCAAATTCACCCCTCCACTTT. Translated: CASSSTDKPNSPLHF.

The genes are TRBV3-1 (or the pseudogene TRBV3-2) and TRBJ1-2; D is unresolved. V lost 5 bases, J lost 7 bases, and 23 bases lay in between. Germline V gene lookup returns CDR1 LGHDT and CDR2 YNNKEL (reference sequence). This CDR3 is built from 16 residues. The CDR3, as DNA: TGTGCCAGCAGCGCTCGAGCCGGTATCGGCGAGCGTGGCTACACCTTC. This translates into CASSARAGIGERGYTF.

The CDR3 loop is CAISGQPVAYGYTF. DNA of the CDR3: TGTGCCATCAGTGGACAGCCGGTAGCCTATGGCTACACCTTC. The gene calls are TRBV10-3 and TRBJ1-2; D perhaps matches TRBD1 (5 bases). CDR3 length equals 14 residues. The germline CDR1 and CDR2 sequences are ENHRY and SYGVKD. Deletions cut 4 bases from V and 4 bases from J, with 13 bases between.

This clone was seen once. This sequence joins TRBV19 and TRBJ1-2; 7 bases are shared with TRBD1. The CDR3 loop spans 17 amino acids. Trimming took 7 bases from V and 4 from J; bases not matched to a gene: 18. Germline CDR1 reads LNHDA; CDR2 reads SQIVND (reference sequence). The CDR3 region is CASTHRGGDRLIYGYTF. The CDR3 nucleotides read TGTGCCAGTACCCATCGAGGCGGGGACAGACTTATCTATGGCTACACCTTC.

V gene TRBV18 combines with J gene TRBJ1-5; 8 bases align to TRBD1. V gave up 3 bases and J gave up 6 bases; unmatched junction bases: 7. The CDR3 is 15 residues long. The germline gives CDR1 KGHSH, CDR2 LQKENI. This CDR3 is CASSPPDRVGQPQHF. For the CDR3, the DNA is TGTGCCAGCTCACCCCCGGACAGGGTTGGTCAGCCCCAGCATTTT.

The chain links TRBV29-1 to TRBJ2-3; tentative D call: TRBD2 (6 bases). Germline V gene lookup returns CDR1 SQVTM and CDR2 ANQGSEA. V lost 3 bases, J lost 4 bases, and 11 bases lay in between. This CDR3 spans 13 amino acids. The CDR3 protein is CSVEAGMADTQYF. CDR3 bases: TGCAGCGTTGAGGCGGGGATGGCAGATACGCAGTATTTT.

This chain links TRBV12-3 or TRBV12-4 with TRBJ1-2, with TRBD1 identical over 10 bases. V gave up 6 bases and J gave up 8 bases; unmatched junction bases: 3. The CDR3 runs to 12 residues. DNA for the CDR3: TGTGCCAGCAGGACAGGGGGCAGGGGCTACACCTTC. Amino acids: CASRTGGRGYTF.

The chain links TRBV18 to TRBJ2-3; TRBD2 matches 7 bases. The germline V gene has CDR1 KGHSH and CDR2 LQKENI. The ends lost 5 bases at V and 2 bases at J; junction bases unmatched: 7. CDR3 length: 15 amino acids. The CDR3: CASSLNRDYTDTQYF. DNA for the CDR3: TGTGCCAGCTCATTAAACCGGGACTACACAGATACGCAGTATTTT.

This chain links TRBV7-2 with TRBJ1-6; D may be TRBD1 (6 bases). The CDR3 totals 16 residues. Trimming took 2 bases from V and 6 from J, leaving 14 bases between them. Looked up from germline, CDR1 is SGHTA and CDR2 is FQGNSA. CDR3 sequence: CASSLNTGGGNSPLHF. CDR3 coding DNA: TGTGCCAGCAGCTTAAATACGGGGGGCGGTAATTCACCCCTCCACTTT.

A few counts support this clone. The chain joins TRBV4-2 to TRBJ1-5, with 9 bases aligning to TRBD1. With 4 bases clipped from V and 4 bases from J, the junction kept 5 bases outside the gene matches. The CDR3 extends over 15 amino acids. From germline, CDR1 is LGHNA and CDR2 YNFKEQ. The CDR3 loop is CASSPGDRVNQPQHF. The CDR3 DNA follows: TGTGCCAGCAGCCCCGGGGACAGGGTAAATCAGCCCCAGCATTTT.

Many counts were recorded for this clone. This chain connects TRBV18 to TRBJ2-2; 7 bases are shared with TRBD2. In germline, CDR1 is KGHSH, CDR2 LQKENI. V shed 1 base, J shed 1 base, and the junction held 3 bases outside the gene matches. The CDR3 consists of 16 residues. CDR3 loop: CASSPLSSGNTGELFF. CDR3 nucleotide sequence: TGTGCCAGCTCACCACTTTCTAGCGGGAACACCGGGGAGCTGTTTTTT.

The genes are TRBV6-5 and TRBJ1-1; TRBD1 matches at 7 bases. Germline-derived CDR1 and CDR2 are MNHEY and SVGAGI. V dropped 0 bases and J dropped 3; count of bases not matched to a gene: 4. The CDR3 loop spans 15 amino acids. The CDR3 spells CASSYSEGADTEAFF. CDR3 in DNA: TGTGCCAGCAGTTACTCGGAGGGGGCGGACACTGAAGCTTTCTTT.

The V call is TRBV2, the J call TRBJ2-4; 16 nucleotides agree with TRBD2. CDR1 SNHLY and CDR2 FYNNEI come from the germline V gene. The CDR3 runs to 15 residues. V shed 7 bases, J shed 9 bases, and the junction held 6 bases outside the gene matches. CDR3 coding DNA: TGTGCCAGCAATGTAGGGACTAGCGGGGGGGTCATTCAGTACTTC. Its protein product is CASNVGTSGGVIQYF.